The subject of this entry is one TCR beta chain. Antigen specificity is unknown. cDNA libraries for TCR beta contained unique molecular identifiers. Some 450,000 cDNA molecules were recovered from an input of about 0.9 to 10 million T cells. TCRdb reprocessed the PCR reads via MiXCR and lists one record per CDR3 protein. The sample lists about 620,000 distinct CDR3 sequences; about 40% were seen once. This entry is derived from a study of post-analysis software for immune sequencing data. Study-wide background: Some patients lacked subtype; others had relapsing-remitting, secondary progressive or progressive-relapsing disease. General study results and limits: Roughly five TRBV segments appeared more often in patients than in controls, and TRBV5-6, TRBV5-1 and TRBV20-1 were among these. Normalized Chao1 diversity was significantly reduced in patients versus controls. F measure clustering grouped samples strongly by preparation batch.

The CDR3 extends over 14 amino acids. Germline V lookup: CDR1 SQVTM, CDR2 ANQGSEA. Germline trimming cut 4 bases from V and 6 bases from J; bases unmatched to any gene: 8. The gene calls are TRBV29-1 and TRBJ2-7, with 11 bases lining up with TRBD2. Sequencing was done on a sample of blood. The receptor was isolated from a girl aged 5-17 years with multiple sclerosis. The CDR3 DNA follows: TGCAGCGTTGCACAGGCGCTAGCGGGAGGCGAGCAGTACTTC. This gives the protein CSVAQALAGGEQYF.